This T cell receptor (beta chain) stems from a study of regulatory T cells in long-lasting Graves disease. Background on the study: Graves' disease counted as persistent after over 5 years of antithyroid drugs with positive TSH receptor antibodies. Study outcomes and limitations: More public clonotypes were shared by persistent patients (approximately 3,000) than by new patients (approximately 990). Persistent disease exhibited a predilection for TRBV28, TRBJ1-2 and TRBJ2-5.

This clonotype occurred a few times. Its antigen is still unknown. Library construction for TCR beta used iRepertoire HTBI primers and Arm-PCR of CDR3 regions. Each CDR3 protein gets one entry after TCRdb re-called the multiplex PCR reads with MiXCR. The sample carries hundreds of thousands of distinct CDR3 sequences, 25% to 35% recorded once. V lost 6 bases to trimming and J lost 5 bases; unmatched junction nucleotides: 6. The CDR3 spans 15 residues. Looked up from germline, CDR1 is MDHEN and CDR2 is SYDVKM. Time point meaning: persistent/refractory GD, antithyroid drugs over 5 years with positive TRAb. Extracted RNA from PBMCs served as the source of the TCR library. An endocrinology unit in Xi'an, China, supplied the patients.

This chain links TRBV28 with TRBJ1-4; TRBD1 aligns across 10 bases. This material consisted of peripheral blood mononuclear cells (PBMCs), taken when the disease was refractory, from a patient treated with antithyroid drugs. This TCR came from a female donor with Graves disease. In DNA form, the CDR3 reads TGTGCCAGCAGGACAGGGGGCGAGGGGAATGAAAAACTGTTTTTT. Protein: CASRTGGEGNEKLFF.